Below are 23 T cell receptor beta chains sequenced from a single sample in a study of spatial heterogeneity in lung cancer (dated by TCRdb to between 2018 and 2021). The sample's time point label, decoded: blood at routine non-recurrence follow-up after resection. The library came from 5' RACE. This sample was sequenced with a NextSeq 500. Starting from the raw public reads, TCRdb applied fastp trimming at Q25, assembled clones with MiXCR and retained in-frame beta chains. Rows matching on CDR3 protein sequence are summarized as one entry with the most common DNA and genes. This sample gives some 36,000 distinct CDR3 sequences in total; under 9% of them show up just once. The ten biggest clones cover around a tenth of the sample. The sample was PBMCs, taken at follow-up. These receptors originate from a male donor with early-stage non-small cell lung cancer.

This clonotype was counted a few times. V usage is TRBV5-1 and J usage is TRBJ2-5; 12 bases agree with TRBD2. V dropped 1 base and J dropped 7; count of bases not matched to a gene: 11. Germline CDR1 reads SGHRS; CDR2 reads YFSETQ. The CDR3 consists of 17 residues. The CDR3 bases are TGCGCCAGCAGCTTGTGGCCCTCTAGCGGGGGGGCGGGGACCCAGTACTTC. This translates into CASSLWPSSGGAGTQYF.

This clonotype was observed at least ten times. V and J are TRBV5-5 and TRBJ1-1; D uncertain. The V and J ends lost 7 bases and 11 bases respectively, with 21 bases between them. CDR1 is SGHKS, CDR2 YYEKEE, per germline (reference sequence). The CDR3 contains 13 residues. The CDR3 DNA reads as TGTGCCAGCGGATCTAATACCTTATCTGGGGCTTTCTTT. Protein: CASGSNTLSGAFF.

This clonotype was found many times. The chain has TRBV11-1 and TRBJ1-1; D not resolved. The ends were cut back, 1 base at V and 5 bases at J, with 14 bases in the middle. CDR1 is SGHAT, CDR2 FQDESV, per germline (reference sequence). The CDR3 runs 15 residues. CDR3 sequence: CASSLEGGLETEAFF. The CDR3 DNA reads as TGTGCCAGCAGCTTAGAGGGTGGTTTGGAGACTGAAGCTTTCTTT.

This clonotype was seen many times. The V call is TRBV30, the J call TRBJ1-2, with TRBD1 as a possible D gene (5 bases). In germline, CDR1 is GTSNPN, CDR2 SVGIG (reference sequence). Deletions cut 0 bases from V and 2 bases from J, with 19 bases between. The CDR3 extends over 17 amino acids. The CDR3 here is CAWSVRSDGQLNYGYTF. The CDR3 DNA is TGTGCCTGGAGTGTTAGGAGTGACGGACAATTAAACTATGGCTACACCTTC.

This clonotype was counted at least ten times. The chain links TRBV7-2 to TRBJ1-6; no clear D. The V gene's germline CDR1 is SGHTA and CDR2 FQGNSA. V lost 0 bases, J lost 4 bases, and 4 bases lay in between. This CDR3 has 14 residues. DNA of the CDR3: TGTGCCAGCAGCTTAGCTGGTTATAATTCACCCCTCCACTTT. This codes for CASSLAGYNSPLHF. The variable domain in full, completed from reference TRBV7-2 and TRBJ1-6, reads GAGVSQSPSNKVTEKGKDVELRCDPISGHTALYWYRQSLGQGLEFLIYFQGNSAPDKSGLPSDRFSAERTGGSVSTLTIQRTQQEDSAVYLCASSLAGYNSPLHFGNGTRLTVT.

There are many counts of this clonotype. The rearrangement joins TRBV12-3 or TRBV12-4 to TRBJ2-7; no definite D call. The CDR3 totals 14 residues. V lost 5 bases to trimming and J lost 0 bases, with 11 bases between them. The CDR3 is CASSALRSSYEQYF. In nucleotides, the CDR3 is TGTGCCAGCAGTGCCCTCAGGAGCTCCTACGAGCAGTACTTC.

The chain has TRBV7-9 and TRBJ1-4; D is possibly TRBD1 (5 bases). The V end lost 5 bases, the J end lost 7 bases, and 20 bases lay between the germline ends. The CDR3 is 16 amino acids. Germline CDR1 reads SEHNR; CDR2 reads FQNEAQ (reference sequence). The CDR3 spells CASSPPGDRRSEKLFF. The CDR3 DNA is TGTGCCAGCAGCCCCCCCGGCGACAGACGGAGTGAAAAACTGTTTTTT.

The sample holds many counts of this clonotype. This chain links TRBV5-1 with TRBJ2-1; 16 positions match TRBD2. J lost 6 bases, V lost 5 bases, and 8 bases had no gene match. CDR1 is SGHRS, CDR2 YFSETQ, per germline. The CDR3 loop spans 17 amino acids. The CDR3 nucleotides read TGCGCCAGCAGGGGACTAGCGGGGGGGCCGGTTATCAATGAGCAGTTCTTC. Residues: CASRGLAGGPVINEQFF. Filled out from reference TRBV5-1 and TRBJ2-1, the complete variable domain reads KAGVTQTPRYLIKTRGQQVTLSCSPISGHRSVSWYQQTPGQGLQFLFEYFSETQRNKGNFPGRFSGRQFSNSRSEMNVSTLELGDSALYLCASRGLAGGPVINEQFFGPGTRLTVL.

V usage is TRBV5-1 and J usage is TRBJ2-7, with D possibly being TRBD1 (6 bases). The V end was cut by 4 bases, the J end by 0 bases, with 11 bases between. Per the germline V gene, CDR1 is SGHRS and CDR2 is YFSETQ. The CDR3 totals 14 residues. CDR3 residues: CASSPGDNSYEQYF. In nucleotides, the CDR3 is TGCGCCAGCAGCCCAGGGGACAACTCCTACGAGCAGTACTTC. Drawing the rest from reference TRBV5-1 and TRBJ2-7, the complete variable domain is KAGVTQTPRYLIKTRGQQVTLSCSPISGHRSVSWYQQTPGQGLQFLFEYFSETQRNKGNFPGRFSGRQFSNSRSEMNVSTLELGDSALYLCASSPGDNSYEQYFGPGTRLTVT.

This clonotype ranks as medium-sized. The J gene is TRBJ2-1, the V gene TRBV2, with D possibly called TRBD1 or TRBD2 (5 bases each). V was trimmed by 8 bases and J by 0 bases, leaving 17 bases between them. This CDR3 has 16 residues. Germline V lookup: CDR1 SNHLY, CDR2 FYNNEI. The CDR3 is CASGGSGTRSYNEQFF. The CDR3, as DNA: TGTGCCAGCGGTGGGTCCGGGACCCGCTCCTACAATGAGCAGTTCTTC.

This clonotype occurred a few times. In DNA form, the CDR3 reads TGCGCCAGCAGCTTGGCCTCCAGGGGGGCTGGAAACACCATATATTTT. This translates into CASSLASRGAGNTIYF. The chain links TRBV5-1 to TRBJ1-3; 7 bases line up with TRBD1. The junction had 5 bases not matched to a gene; V was cut back by 0 bases and J by 2 bases. This CDR3 is 16 amino acids long. The germline V gene has CDR1 SGHRS and CDR2 YFSETQ.

This clonotype was detected many times. The chain is built from TRBV25-1 and TRBJ1-3; D unresolved. Deletions cut 0 bases from V and 8 bases from J, with 8 bases between. The germline CDR1 and CDR2 sequences are MGHDK and SYGVNS. CDR3 length: 13 residues. The CDR3 bases are TGTGCCAGCAGTGAATACTCGGGGTACACCATATATTTT. Translation gives CASSEYSGYTIYF.

This clonotype was detected a few times. The chain combines TRBV5-6 with TRBJ2-1, with 9 bases aligning to TRBD1. Germline assignment: CDR1 SGHDT and CDR2 YYEEEE. This CDR3 is 15 amino acids long. The V gene end was trimmed by 4 bases and the J gene end by 9 bases; junction bases not matched to a gene: 11. The CDR3 here is CASSTDRGFLIEQFF. CDR3 nucleotide sequence: TGTGCCAGCAGCACGGACAGGGGATTCCTCATTGAGCAGTTCTTC. Full variable domain (outside the CDR3, taken from reference TRBV5-6 and TRBJ2-1): DAGVTQSPTHLIKTRGQQVTLRCSPKSGHDTVSWYQQALGQGPQFIFQYYEEEERQRGNFPDRFSGHQFPNYSSELNVNALLLGDSALYLCASSTDRGFLIEQFFGPGTRLTVL.

Ten or more counts support this clonotype. The V call is TRBV28, the J call TRBJ2-3, with no clear D. In germline, CDR1 is MDHEN, CDR2 SYDVKM. Between the trimmed V and J ends, which lost 6 bases and 0 bases, there was a span of 10 bases. The CDR3 has 14 amino acids. CDR3 region: CASSPASSTDTQYF. The CDR3 nucleotides read TGTGCCAGCAGCCCCGCTAGTAGCACAGATACGCAGTATTTT.

For this clonotype: Since a much larger clone is just one base distant, this may be a read error. The chain is built from TRBV29-1 and TRBJ2-1, with TRBD2 matching over 10 bases. Germline CDR1 SQVTM, CDR2 ANQGSEA. The CDR3 has 16 residues. V shed 3 bases, J shed 5 bases, and the junction held 10 bases outside the gene matches. This CDR3 is CSVDFPAGGGNNEQFF. In nucleotides, the CDR3 is TGCAGCGTTGATTTCCCAGCGGGGGGGGGAAACAATGAGCAGTTCTTC.

The J gene is TRBJ2-1, the V gene TRBV29-1; 8 nucleotides align to TRBD1. Germline V lookup: CDR1 SQVTM, CDR2 ANQGSEA. V lost 4 bases and J lost 6; bases outside the gene matches: 5. The CDR3 is made up of 13 amino acids. The CDR3 DNA sequence: TGCAGCGTTGCCAGGGGGCAAGGCAATGAGCAGTTCTTC. Protein sequence: CSVARGQGNEQFF.

This clonotype was seen at least ten times. The V and J genes are TRBV12-3 or TRBV12-4 and TRBJ1-1; D ambiguous. V lost 3 bases to trimming and J lost 1 base, with 6 bases between them. The CDR3 is 13 amino acids. The CDR3 nucleotides read TGTGCCAGCAGTTTCCGAGAGAACACTGAAGCTTTCTTT. This sequence encodes CASSFRENTEAFF.

This clonotype came up many times. The chain combines TRBV5-8 with TRBJ1-5, with D possibly being TRBD1 (5 bases). V dropped 4 bases and J dropped 0 bases, with 20 bases sitting between them. The CDR3 has 18 residues. In germline, CDR1 is SGHTS, CDR2 YDEGEE. The CDR3 loop is CASSPPYDSRYSNQPQHF. As DNA, the CDR3 is TGTGCCAGCAGCCCACCGTATGACAGCAGATATAGCAATCAGCCCCAGCATTTT.

This clonotype was observed at least ten times. The chain has TRBV19 and TRBJ1-5; 10 bases are a match to TRBD1. J gave up 9 bases and V 5 bases, and 10 bases lay outside the gene matches. This CDR3 is 15 amino acids long. CDR1 is LNHDA and CDR2 is SQIVND in the germline V gene (reference sequence). This CDR3 reads CASSLPGTGVLPQHF. The CDR3 coding sequence is TGTGCCAGTAGTCTGCCCGGGACAGGGGTCTTGCCCCAGCATTTT.

This clonotype came up many times. The chain recombines TRBV7-9 with TRBJ2-7; 11 positions agree with TRBD2. After removal of 2 bases from V and 0 bases from J, the junction contained 6 bases not matched to a gene. The V gene's germline CDR1 is SEHNR and CDR2 FQNEAQ (reference sequence). The CDR3 covers 17 residues. The CDR3 loop is CASSLLAGGSSSYEQYF. For the CDR3, the DNA is TGTGCCAGCAGCTTACTAGCGGGGGGCTCCAGCTCCTACGAGCAGTACTTC. The whole variable domain, remainder taken from reference TRBV7-9 and TRBJ2-7, is DTGVSQNPRHKITKRGQNVTFRCDPISEHNRLYWYRQTLGQGPEFLTYFQNEAQLEKSRLLSDRFSAERPKGSFSTLEIQRTEQGDSAMYLCASSLLAGGSSSYEQYFGPGTRLTVT.

This clonotype was recorded at least ten times. The chain joins TRBV3-1 to TRBJ1-6, with D uncertain. The V end lost 0 bases, the J end lost 9 bases, and 3 bases lay between the germline ends. Germline V gene lookup returns CDR1 LGHDT and CDR2 YNNKEL (reference sequence). This CDR3 has 12 residues. The CDR3 loop reads CASSQEGSPLHF. The CDR3 DNA follows: TGTGCCAGCAGCCAAGAAGGTTCACCCCTCCACTTT.

This clonotype was counted ten times or more. The genes are TRBV5-4 and TRBJ2-1, with 10 bases that match TRBD2. Germline CDR1 reads SGHNT; CDR2 reads YYREEE (reference sequence). This CDR3 region has 17 residues. Trimming removed 1 base from V and 0 bases from J; junction bases left unmatched: 4. This CDR3 reads CASSLWLAGVSYNEQFF. DNA of the CDR3: TGTGCCAGCAGCTTGTGGCTAGCGGGGGTCTCCTACAATGAGCAGTTCTTC. Variable domain in full (rest from reference TRBV5-4 and TRBJ2-1): ETGVTQSPTHLIKTRGQQVTLRCSSQSGHNTVSWYQQALGQGPQFIFQYYREEENGRGNFPPRFSGLQFPNYSSELNVNALELDDSALYLCASSLWLAGVSYNEQFFGPGTRLTVL.

This clonotype was picked up many times. The gene calls are TRBV7-9 and TRBJ2-7; 11 nucleotides align to TRBD1. Per germline, CDR1 SEHNR and CDR2 FQNEAQ (reference sequence). The trim removed 4 bases at V and 4 bases at J, leaving 3 bases unmatched. The CDR3 spans 14 residues. The DNA of the CDR3 is TGTGCCAGCAGCTCCGGGACAGGGGGTTACGAGCAGTACTTC. Translating it yields CASSSGTGGYEQYF.